This is a list of T cell receptor beta chains from one sample in a study of a mutant IDH1 vaccine in newly diagnosed glioma. Profiled with immunoSEQ multiplex PCR; TCRdb holds only in-frame clones, not every one. The table includes approximately 60,000 clones, 65% to 75% detected once. No antigen has been identified for these receptors. Sequencing used PBMCs, obtained from a glioma patient whose treatment included an IDH1 peptide vaccine. These receptors came from a man aged 50 to 60 with glioma. Both conserved end residues are part of each CDR3. The D gene is left open where the match is weak. The size field is filled for only some rows; it gives once, few, many or a size class.

d_call: -
clone_size: -
j_call: TRBJ1-3
v_call: TRBV5-6
cdr3_aa: CASSRQSLGNTIYF
cdr3_nt: TGTGCCAGCAGCCGGCAAAGTCTTGGAAACACCATATATTTT

d_call: -
clone_size: -
j_call: TRBJ2-5
v_call: TRBV25-1
cdr3_aa: CASSEYRDRAQETQYF
cdr3_nt: TGTGCCAGCAGTGAATATAGGGATAGGGCCCAAGAGACCCAGTACTTC

d_call: -
clone_size: -
j_call: TRBJ2-7
v_call: TRBV15
cdr3_aa: CATSRERGGAKPLRAQYF
cdr3_nt: TGTGCCACCAGCAGAGAGAGAGGTGGGGCGAAACCCTTACGAGCGCAGTACTTC

d_call: TRBD2
clone_size: -
j_call: TRBJ2-3
v_call: TRBV29-1
cdr3_aa: CSGGGTSGVTSTDTQYF
cdr3_nt: TGCAGCGGGGGGGGGACTAGCGGGGTGACTAGCACAGATACGCAGTATTTT

d_call: TRBD1
clone_size: -
j_call: TRBJ2-5
v_call: TRBV30
cdr3_aa: CAWSEDRVETQYF
cdr3_nt: TGTGCCTGGAGTGAGGACAGGGTGGAGACCCAGTACTTC

d_call: TRBD1
clone_size: -
j_call: TRBJ1-1
v_call: TRBV29-1
cdr3_aa: CSVAGQGANTEAFF
cdr3_nt: TGCAGCGTAGCCGGTCAGGGGGCAAACACTGAAGCTTTCTTT

d_call: -
clone_size: -
j_call: TRBJ1-5
v_call: TRBV19
cdr3_aa: CASSSSLGRGSNQPQHF
cdr3_nt: TGTGCCAGTAGTTCTTCCTTAGGCAGGGGTAGCAATCAGCCCCAGCATTTT

d_call: -
clone_size: -
j_call: TRBJ1-3
v_call: TRBV20-1
cdr3_aa: CSALQGNTIYF
cdr3_nt: TGCAGTGCTCTGCAGGGAAACACCATATATTTT

d_call: -
clone_size: -
j_call: TRBJ2-2
v_call: TRBV4-2
cdr3_aa: CASSLLDYTGELFF
cdr3_nt: TGTGCCAGCAGCCTCTTAGACTACACCGGGGAGCTGTTTTTT

d_call: TRBD1
clone_size: -
j_call: TRBJ1-5
v_call: TRBV30
cdr3_aa: CAWSAQGDQPQHF
cdr3_nt: TGTGCCTGGAGTGCCCAGGGGGATCAGCCCCAGCATTTT

d_call: -
clone_size: -
j_call: TRBJ1-1
v_call: TRBV19
cdr3_aa: CASSIGQGRVNTEAFF
cdr3_nt: TGTGCCAGTAGTATAGGGCAGGGAAGAGTAAACACTGAAGCTTTCTTT

d_call: -
clone_size: few
j_call: TRBJ1-3
v_call: TRBV9
cdr3_aa: CASSPQTGYSGNTIYF
cdr3_nt: TGTGCCAGCAGCCCGCAGACAGGCTACTCTGGAAACACCATATATTTT

d_call: TRBD1
clone_size: -
j_call: TRBJ1-5
v_call: TRBV10-3
cdr3_aa: CAISDLTGGGQPQHF
cdr3_nt: TGTGCCATCAGTGACCTGACAGGGGGCGGACAGCCCCAGCATTTT

d_call: TRBD1
clone_size: -
j_call: TRBJ1-5
v_call: TRBV30
cdr3_aa: CAWRTPGQIYQPQHF
cdr3_nt: TGTGCCTGGAGAACCCCGGGACAGATTTATCAGCCCCAGCATTTT

d_call: TRBD1
clone_size: -
j_call: TRBJ1-2
v_call: TRBV4-3
cdr3_aa: CASSQGQGAGYGYTF
cdr3_nt: TGCGCCAGCAGCCAAGGTCAGGGGGCGGGCTATGGCTACACCTTC

d_call: -
clone_size: once
j_call: TRBJ1-1
v_call: TRBV18
cdr3_aa: CASSPPIGQTKSFEAFF
cdr3_nt: TGTGCCAGCTCACCACCAATAGGACAGACCAAATCTTTTGAAGCTTTCTTT

d_call: -
clone_size: -
j_call: TRBJ1-5
v_call: TRBV6-6
cdr3_aa: CASSYSHLSNQPQHF
cdr3_nt: TGTGCCAGCAGTTACTCGCATCTTAGCAATCAGCCCCAGCATTTT

d_call: TRBD1
clone_size: once
j_call: TRBJ1-4
v_call: TRBV29-1
cdr3_aa: CSAQGAANEKLFF
cdr3_nt: TGCAGCGCTCAGGGGGCGGCTAATGAAAAACTGTTTTTT

d_call: TRBD1
clone_size: -
j_call: TRBJ1-5
v_call: TRBV19
cdr3_aa: CASSINRGQGTRPQHF
cdr3_nt: TGTGCCAGTAGTATTAACCGAGGACAGGGGACGCGGCCCCAGCATTTT

d_call: -
clone_size: -
j_call: TRBJ1-1
v_call: TRBV5-6
cdr3_aa: CASSFTNTEAFF
cdr3_nt: TGTGCCAGCAGCTTTACGAACACTGAAGCTTTCTTT

d_call: -
clone_size: -
j_call: TRBJ1-5
v_call: TRBV18
cdr3_aa: CASSPDRWGNQPQHF
cdr3_nt: TGTGCCAGCTCCCCAGACAGGTGGGGGAATCAGCCCCAGCATTTT

d_call: -
clone_size: -
j_call: TRBJ2-7
v_call: TRBV9
cdr3_aa: CASSVGDTSYEQYF
cdr3_nt: TGTGCCAGCAGCGTGGGGGACACCTCCTACGAGCAGTACTTC

d_call: -
clone_size: -
j_call: TRBJ2-5
v_call: TRBV6-6
cdr3_aa: CASNLKETQYF
cdr3_nt: TGTGCCAGCAACCTGAAAGAGACCCAGTACTTC

d_call: TRBD1
clone_size: few
j_call: TRBJ2-5
v_call: TRBV7-9
cdr3_aa: CASSSYRDSETQYF
cdr3_nt: TGTGCCAGCAGCTCGTACCGGGACAGCGAGACCCAGTACTTC